These 19 T cell receptor beta chains were sequenced from one sample in a study of a mutant IDH1 vaccine in newly diagnosed glioma. Time point here: week 23, last vaccination. Doses consisted of 300 ug of mutant IDH1 20-mer peptide each, paired with topical imiquimod. Data came from immunoSEQ multiplex PCR; TCRdb stores just in-frame clones and leaves some out. The repertoire holds 41,000 or so clones, with around 81% as singletons. For these receptors, no antigen is known. The sequenced sample was PBMCs, obtained from a glioma patient whose treatment included an IDH1 peptide vaccine. The receptors derive from a woman in her thirties or forties with glioma. Some clones in this sample may be carry-over from other donors' samples.

The J gene is TRBJ2-1, the V gene TRBV7-9; D gene ambiguous. Trimming took 1 base from V and 9 from J, leaving 4 bases between them. The CDR3 has 11 amino acids. Germline V gives CDR1 SEHNR, CDR2 FQNEAQ (reference sequence). This chain's CDR3 is CASSLEGEQFF. The CDR3 DNA follows: TGTGCCAGCAGCTTAGAAGGTGAGCAGTTCTTC.

This clone was recorded a few times. This CDR3 reads CASSRGTPYEQYF. The DNA of the CDR3 is TGTGCCAGCAGCCGAGGAACCCCCTACGAGCAGTACTTC. The chain employs TRBV11-3 and TRBJ2-7; D unclear. Germline-derived CDR1 and CDR2 are SGHNT and YENEEA. CDR3 length: 13 residues. Between the trimmed V and J ends, which lost 5 bases and 2 bases, there was a span of 10 bases.

This clone was found a few times. The chain joins TRBV4-3 to TRBJ2-7; D is possibly TRBD1 or TRBD2 (5 bases each). Germline values: CDR1 LGHNA, CDR2 YSLEER. The ends were cut back, 3 bases at V and 1 base at J, with 10 bases in the middle. This CDR3 has 14 residues. The CDR3 loop is CASSQRDGSYEQYF. CDR3 coding DNA: TGCGCCAGCAGCCAGAGGGACGGGTCCTACGAGCAGTACTTC.

V gene TRBV10-3 combines with J gene TRBJ2-3; D is tentatively TRBD1 or TRBD2 (5 bases each). The CDR3 is 14 amino acids. Between the trimmed V and J ends, which lost 6 bases and 1 base, there was a span of 11 bases. CDR1 and CDR2 from the germline V gene are ENHRY and SYGVKD. The CDR3 protein is CAIRYRGGTDTQYF. DNA of the CDR3: TGTGCCATCAGATACAGAGGGGGCACAGATACGCAGTATTTT.

For the CDR3, the DNA is TGCGCCAGCAGCTTGGACGCTGGGACGGGCGGGGAGCTGTTTTTT. Translated: CASSLDAGTGGELFF. The chain joins TRBV5-1 to TRBJ2-2; D might be TRBD1 or TRBD2, each matching 5 bases. The CDR3 is 15 residues long. Trimming removed 0 bases from V and 7 bases from J, with 13 bases in between. Germline CDR1 and CDR2: SGHRS and YFSETQ.

The CDR3 reads CASSHQRENTEAFF. The CDR3 region has the DNA TGCGCCAGCAGCCACCAGAGGGAGAACACTGAAGCTTTCTTT. The chain carries TRBV4-1 and TRBJ1-1; no definite D call. CDR1 and CDR2 (germline): MGHRA, YSYEKL. V shed 3 bases and J shed 1 base, with 9 bases lying between them. CDR3 length equals 14 residues.

The rearrangement joins TRBV9 to TRBJ2-7; either TRBD1 or TRBD2 may supply D (5 bases each). The ends were cut back, 3 bases at V and 2 bases at J, with 15 bases in the middle. Germline CDR1 SGDLS, CDR2 YYNGEE. This CDR3 spans 15 amino acids. CDR3 DNA: TGTGCCAGCAGCGCCGCCGACCAGGGAGCCTACGAGCAGTACTTC. It is translated as CASSAADQGAYEQYF.

J is TRBJ1-1 and V is TRBV29-1; D gene ambiguous. Trimming removed 2 bases from V and 1 base from J, with 11 bases in between. From germline, CDR1 is SQVTM and CDR2 ANQGSEA. The CDR3 is made up of 14 amino acids. CDR3 sequence (DNA): TGCAGCGTTGAACTACCTGCCGAGAACACTGAAGCTTTCTTT. Protein: CSVELPAENTEAFF. The whole variable domain, filled in from reference TRBV29-1 and TRBJ1-1, reads SAVISQKPSRDICQRGTSLTIQCQVDSQVTMMFWYRQQPGQSLTLIATANQGSEATYESGFVIDKFPISRPNLTFSTLTVSNMSPEDSSIYLCSVELPAENTEAFFGQGTRLTVV.

The J gene is TRBJ2-5, the V gene TRBV18, with D maybe TRBD2 (6 bases). V was cut by 7 bases and J by 5 bases, with 8 bases left in between. CDR1 and CDR2 (germline): KGHSH, LQKENI. The length of the CDR3 is 11 residues. The DNA for the CDR3 is TGTGCCAGCTTACGGGGGGAGACCCAGTACTTC. Translating it yields CASLRGETQYF.

The chain couples TRBV6-5 to TRBJ2-7; D tentatively fits TRBD1 or TRBD2 (5 bases each). CDR1 MNHEY and CDR2 SVGAGI come from the germline V gene. The V end was cut by 5 bases, the J end by 9 bases, with 20 bases between. The CDR3 is 14 residues long. The DNA for the CDR3 is TGTGCCAGCAGTAAACTTGGGACGGAAAGAAGGCAGTACTTC. It yields the protein CASSKLGTERRQYF.

The V call is TRBV2, the J call TRBJ1-3, with D possibly being TRBD1 (6 bases). CDR3 length equals 13 residues. Germline assignment: CDR1 SNHLY and CDR2 FYNNEI. Between the trimmed V and J ends, which lost 10 bases and 7 bases, there was a span of 17 bases. Written as DNA, the CDR3 is TGTGCCACCGGACAGCCGACGAGCAACACCATATATTTT. Translating it yields CATGQPTSNTIYF. The full variable domain, with the rest looked up from reference TRBV2 and TRBJ1-3, is EPEVTQTPSHQVTQMGQEVILRCVPISNHLYFYWYRQILGQKVEFLVSFYNNEISEKSEIFDDQFSVERPDGSNFTLKIRSTKLEDSAMYFCATGQPTSNTIYFGEGSWLTVV.

The V and J genes are TRBV4-2 and TRBJ2-3; 8 positions match TRBD2. Germline lookup yields CDR1 LGHNA and CDR2 YNFKEQ. The CDR3 has 14 residues. V was pared by 4 bases and J by 4 bases, with 4 bases of the junction left unmatched. In nucleotides, the CDR3 is TGTGCCAGCAGCCCTCGGGGGGGGGCAGATACGCAGTATTTT. Its protein is CASSPRGGADTQYF.

A single count supports this clone. The chain has TRBV5-1 and TRBJ2-3; weak D call: TRBD2 (5 bases). The germline V gene encodes CDR1 SGHRS and CDR2 YFSETQ. V was clipped by 2 bases and J by 4 bases, with 20 bases between them. The CDR3 spans 17 residues. The CDR3 spells CASSLPLVPSSPDTQYF. The DNA for the CDR3 is TGCGCCAGCAGCTTACCACTAGTCCCTTCCTCCCCAGATACGCAGTATTTT.

The V call is TRBV11-1, the J call TRBJ2-1; D is possibly TRBD2 (6 bases). Trimming left V 2 bases short and J 7 bases short, with 21 bases between. This CDR3 is built from 17 residues. Germline V gene sequence: CDR1 SGHAT, CDR2 FQDESV (reference sequence). The CDR3 reads CASSLFVFGTGLNEQFF. The CDR3 DNA follows: TGTGCCAGCAGCTTATTCGTGTTCGGGACTGGCCTTAATGAGCAGTTCTTC.

The J gene is TRBJ2-1, the V gene TRBV9; D possibly uses TRBD1 or TRBD2 (5 bases each). Germline V gene data show CDR1 as SGDLS and CDR2 as YYNGEE. The length of the CDR3 is 15 residues. The germline V and J ends were trimmed by 3 bases and 4 bases, with 14 bases remaining between them. In nucleotides, the CDR3 is TGTGCCAGCAGCGCAGTCCCCGGGGCTTACAATGAGCAGTTCTTC. Its translation is CASSAVPGAYNEQFF.

The chain carries TRBV7-2 and TRBJ1-2, with D possibly matching TRBD1 (5 bases). The V end was cut by 5 bases, the J end by 5 bases, with 12 bases between. CDR3 length: 13 amino acids. Germline V CDR1 and CDR2: SGHTA, FQGNSA. The CDR3 DNA is TGTGCCAGCAGCACCGGGACCTGGTATGGCTACACCTTC. This codes for CASSTGTWYGYTF.

This clone was recorded a few times. This sequence joins TRBV29-1 and TRBJ2-7; D assignment may be TRBD1 or TRBD2 (5 bases each). The ends were cut back, 1 base at V and 3 bases at J, with 19 bases in the middle. CDR3 length: 16 residues. CDR1 and CDR2 (germline): SQVTM, ANQGSEA. CDR3 sequence: CSVEGLEGRPGYEQYF. CDR3 nucleotide sequence: TGCAGCGTTGAAGGTCTTGAGGGGAGACCGGGCTACGAGCAGTACTTC.

This sequence joins TRBV29-1 and TRBJ2-6; no firm D call. The CDR3 loop spans 12 amino acids. The germline V gene encodes CDR1 SQVTM and CDR2 ANQGSEA. Trimming pared 3 bases from V and 4 bases from J, leaving 4 bases between. As DNA, the CDR3 is TGCAGCGTTGATCAGGGGGCCAACGTCCTGACTTTC. This translates into CSVDQGANVLTF.

The V gene is TRBV6-6, the J gene TRBJ2-2; D gene ambiguous. This CDR3 is built from 15 residues. Trimming shortened V by 2 bases and J by 0 bases, and 7 bases separated the two germline ends. Per the germline V gene, CDR1 is MNHNY and CDR2 is SVGAGI (reference sequence). The CDR3 loop is CASSYLGPNTGELFF. CDR3 coding DNA: TGTGCCAGCAGTTACCTGGGCCCGAACACCGGGGAGCTGTTTTTT.